The following is a T cell receptor beta chain sequence with its context. Its binding antigen is unknown. No per-base quality is available; no much larger clone lies one base away. The source of the sample is a study of tumor-infiltrating lymphocytes in primary liver carcinoma (dated by TCRdb to about 2017). In the study overall: The five patients, three men and two women aged 30 to 69 years, had hepatocellular carcinoma (four) or combined HCC and intrahepatic cholangiocarcinoma (one). Tumors of the five patients were stage T1-T3 N0M0 with maximum diameters of 4.2 to 10 cm. Samples yielded roughly 3.65 to 7.13 million productive TCRbeta reads; read depth did not differ significantly between tissue types. The study combined TCRbeta repertoire sequencing, expression microarrays and whole-exome sequencing across five regions of each liver tumor, with adjacent normal tissue and blood. TCRbeta repertoire sequencing covered 35 specimens from 5 patients: roughly 25 tumor regions, 5 adjacent noncancerous liver tissues and 5 peripheral blood samples. Agilent mRNA microarray profiling was performed on the roughly 24 tumor region samples to relate TCRbeta repertoire diversity to the local molecular phenotype. Technical replicate repertoires showed high reproducibility, with mean shared-clone rates around 0.91 and correlation coefficients above 0.95.

The CDR3 goes from the cysteine to the phenylalanine over 17 residues. This entry keeps only the CDR3 DNA: 51 bases, framed from base 1. CDR1 SGHKS and CDR2 YYEKEE are derived from the germline V gene (reference sequence). V lost 1 base and J lost 4 bases; the stretch between them is 19 bases long. Without any cell sorting, total RNA and DNA were extracted together from around 20-30 mg of bulk tissue using the AllPrep DNA/RNA mini kit. Between November 2015 and March 2016, roughly 5 patients in China with histopathologically diagnosed primary liver carcinoma had their tumors surgically resected. At the time of sampling, the patients were treatment-naive and had chronic HBV infection. Five spatially separated regions were sampled from each tumor: the superior, inferior, left-lateral and right-lateral poles, plus the tumor centre. Histology showed that every tumor sample contained more than 75% viable tumor cells. Pieces of fresh tumor and adjacent tissue were cut in half, with one half kept in RNAlater at -80 degrees C and the other half sent for histology.

Paper-wide results and their limitations: The top 250 clones accounted for a significantly greater share of the repertoire in tumors than in blood (p = 0.039). Only the TCR beta chain was sequenced, which likely underestimates true repertoire diversity because unpaired alpha chains were not captured. Bulk unsorted samples precluded comparing CD4+ and CD8+ T cell repertoires. The study included only five patients, and the authors note findings should be validated in a larger study. Pairs of tumor regions showed greater repertoire overlap (mean about 36%) than tumor-adjacent pairs (approximately 17%) or tumor-blood pairs (approximately 15%), which is consistent with antigen-driven expansion. Only roughly 8-25% of top clones appeared in all five regions of a tumor, which suggests that tumor-infiltrating T cells are spatially heterogeneous.

A constant-region primer and ProtoScript II reverse transcriptase were used to reverse-transcribe TCRbeta-specific cDNA from about 530 ng total RNA. The TCRbeta libraries were prepared through three rounds of nested multiplex PCR following a slightly modified ARM-PCR procedure. Multiplex TRBV1-TRBV30 forward primers and a Cbeta reverse primer were used in the first two PCR rounds, each of which was run for around 9 cycles. Sample barcodes and Illumina adapters were attached in a final 25-cycle PCR using Deep VentR polymerase. Amplicons of 200-500 bp were gel-purified with a QIAquick gel extraction kit before sequencing. TCRbeta amplicons were sequenced on an Illumina HiSeq 2500 with 250-bp paired-end reads. In the original analysis: To recover full CDR3 sequences, reads were quality-trimmed using Trimmomatic v0.33 and paired reads were then merged using FLASH v1.2.11. V, D and J germline segments were assigned to the rearranged TCRbeta sequences using MiGEC v1.2.1b. VDJtools v1.0.0 computed clonotype statistics and Shannon-Wiener diversity indices. To reduce sampling bias, subsequent analyses other than the diversity analysis used only the 250 most abundant clonotypes in each sample. TCRdb itself trimmed the public reads at Q25 with fastp, ran MiXCR and retained productive beta chains. Merged by CDR3 protein, the rows form single entries marked with the most common genes and DNA. TCRdb, rather than the study authors, made the V and J calls. The sample includes 20,000 or so distinct CDR3 sequences, with about 84% observed a single time. The biggest ten clones account for 35% of the sample.

The V and J genes are TRBV5-5 and TRBJ2-3, with the D gene not confidently named. The TCR was taken from a woman aged 30 to 39 with primary liver carcinoma and hepatitis B virus infection. Specimen: liver tumor tissue from sampling region 2. The sample's cell subset or site label is to be understood as: tumor region T2, inferior pole. The base sequence is TGTGCCAGCAGCTTGTGTGTTGGTGGGCCCCATTCAGATACGCAGTATTTT. The translation is CASSLCVGGPHSDTQYF. The variable domain in full, with residues beyond the CDR3 obtained from the reference TRBV5-5 and TRBJ2-3 genes, is DAGVTQSPTHLIKTRGQQVTLRCSPISGHKSVSWYQQVLGQGPQFIFQYYEKEERGRGNFPDRFSARQFPNYSSELNVNALLLGDSALYLCASSLCVGGPHSDTQYFGPGTRLTVL.